The clone carrying this T cell receptor (beta chain) has just one count. This sample is drawn from a study of PD-L1 blockade in urothelial cancer. Study summary: Of prior chemotherapy regimens, patients had received between 0 and 3.

Regarding time point: pretreatment peripheral blood. Between the trimmed V and J ends, which lost 2 bases and 1 base, there was a span of 5 bases. The germline gives CDR1 MNHEY, CDR2 SVGAGI. The CDR3 totals 13 residues. Clones were read by immunoSEQ multiplex PCR, and TCRdb kept only the in-frame ones, dropping some. The table shows roughly 40,000 clones, with about 89% occurring only once. This sequence joins TRBV6-5 and TRBJ1-1, with D unclear. Sequencing used PBMCs, obtained around atezolizumab (anti-PD-L1) treatment. This sequence originates from a woman aged 60-75 years with urothelial cancer. CDR3 residues: CASSYAENTEAFF. CDR3 nucleotides: TGTGCCAGCAGTTACGCAGAGAACACTGAAGCTTTCTTT.